These 9 T cell receptor beta chains were all obtained from the same sample, sequenced in a study of pediatric ulcerative colitis. One to two pinch biopsies were taken from the rectum during colonoscopy. The method was immunoSEQ multiplex PCR; TCRdb's version includes in-frame clones alone and lacks a portion of them. The sample has fewer than 25,000 clones, roughly two thirds seen once; the top ten hold about a sixth. The sample was gut tissue. The receptors originated from a boy younger than 18 with severe ulcerative colitis.

CDR3 sequence (DNA): TGTGCCAGCAGTCTCCAGGGCACTGAAGCTTTCTTT. Translated, it gives CASSLQGTEAFF. This chain links TRBV11-1 with TRBJ1-1, with a weak D call TRBD1 (5 bases). CDR1 is SGHAT, CDR2 FQDESV, per germline (reference sequence). This CDR3 spans 12 amino acids. V dropped 6 bases and J dropped 4 bases, with 9 bases sitting between them.

V gene TRBV2 combines with J gene TRBJ1-5; 7 bases fit TRBD1. Germline CDR1 is SNHLY and CDR2 is FYNNEI. The CDR3 has 14 residues. V lost 6 bases, J lost 5 bases, and 7 bases stayed unmatched. The CDR3 coding sequence is TGTGCCAGCAGACCTCAGGGGGTGGATCAGCCCCAGCATTTT. It translates to CASRPQGVDQPQHF.

This clone was counted a few times. V gene TRBV4-1 combines with J gene TRBJ1-4; D is undetermined. Germline loops: CDR1 MGHRA, CDR2 YSYEKL. This CDR3 spans 16 amino acids. Trimming cost V 4 bases and J 0 bases, with 12 bases left between them. The CDR3: CASSLEGSTTNEKLFF. For the CDR3, the DNA is TGCGCCAGCAGCCTCGAGGGAAGCACAACTAATGAAAAACTGTTTTTT.

This chain links TRBV7-9 with TRBJ2-1, with unresolved D. The V end was cut by 6 bases, the J end by 10 bases, with 7 bases between. The length of the CDR3 is 10 residues. From germline, CDR1 is SEHNR and CDR2 FQNEAQ (reference sequence). The CDR3 coding sequence is TGTGCCAGCAGGGGTGAGGAGCAGTTCTTC. Translated, it gives CASRGEEQFF.

The chain employs TRBV30 and TRBJ2-7; TRBD1 agrees at 8 bases. CDR1 and CDR2 (germline): GTSNPN, SVGIG (reference sequence). This CDR3 region has 15 residues. V shed 3 bases and J 6 bases; nucleotides not matched to a gene: 13. DNA of the CDR3: TGTGCCTGGAGCCTCCTGGACAGGGAGGTAGGCGAGCAGTACTTC. It is translated as CAWSLLDREVGEQYF.

This clone occurred a few times. V and J are TRBV30 and TRBJ1-1; D gene ambiguous. The CDR3 totals 11 residues. Germline V gene sequence: CDR1 GTSNPN, CDR2 SVGIG (reference sequence). The V end lost 3 bases, the J end lost 3 bases, and 5 bases lay between the germline ends. In DNA form, the CDR3 reads TGTGCCTGGAGCCGTGACACTGAAGCTTTCTTT. The encoded protein is CAWSRDTEAFF.

The chain has TRBV6-5 and TRBJ1-4; TRBD1 agrees at 10 bases. The trim removed 8 bases at V and 8 bases at J, leaving 5 bases unmatched. This CDR3 spans 13 amino acids. CDR1 MNHEY and CDR2 SVGAGI come from the germline V gene. In DNA form, the CDR3 reads TGTGCCAGCTTTCGGGACAGGGGAGAAAAACTGTTTTTT. It translates to CASFRDRGEKLFF.

This clone was observed once. CDR3 coding DNA: TGTGCCAGTAGTACCAGGGGGAGGACTGAAGCTTTCTTT. Translation: CASSTRGRTEAFF. J is TRBJ1-1 and V is TRBV19; 7 positions match TRBD1. Germline assignment: CDR1 LNHDA and CDR2 SQIVND (reference sequence). This CDR3 contains 13 residues. The V and J ends lost 4 bases and 5 bases, in that order; junction bases with no gene match: 4.

This chain joins TRBV11-3 and TRBJ2-3; tentative D call: TRBD2 (6 bases). Per germline, CDR1 SGHNT and CDR2 YENEEA. The length of the CDR3 is 15 residues. Trimming removed 5 bases at V and 0 bases at J, with 12 bases between. CDR3 nucleotides: TGTGCCAGCAGCCCCAGGGACTTCAGCACAGATACGCAGTATTTT. Translation gives CASSPRDFSTDTQYF.